This T cell receptor beta chain was obtained from a study of cytomegalovirus exposure and HLA in healthy donors. Study outcomes and limitations: Rarity characterized most TCR sequences, yet some public TCRs appeared in many donors. A later analysis, which compared TCR beta chains of equal frequency, found the HLA-associated ones more clonally expanded. In vitro assays verified that three CMV-associated chains recognized CMV antigens specifically. When analyzed later, a missense DCLRE1C variant was found to be linked to TCR beta V- and J-gene trimming.

The CDR3 runs to 13 residues. Germline V CDR1 and CDR2: MGHDK, SYGVNS. Trimming removed 4 bases from V and 2 bases from J; junction bases left unmatched: 2. It was with 60 Vbeta and 13 Jbeta primers that the PCR ran. Profiled with immunoSEQ multiplex PCR; TCRdb holds only in-frame clones, not every one. The sample shows about 160,000 clones, approximately 77% of them seen only once. About this clone itself: Its cognate antigen is unknown.

V usage is TRBV25-1 and J usage is TRBJ2-7; TRBD2 matches at 7 bases. The TCR sequence derives from a male donor in good health and CMV-seropositive. The sequenced material came from PBMCs. The CDR3 reads CASSASGTYEQYF. CDR3 in DNA: TGTGCCAGCAGTGCTAGCGGAACCTACGAGCAGTACTTC.